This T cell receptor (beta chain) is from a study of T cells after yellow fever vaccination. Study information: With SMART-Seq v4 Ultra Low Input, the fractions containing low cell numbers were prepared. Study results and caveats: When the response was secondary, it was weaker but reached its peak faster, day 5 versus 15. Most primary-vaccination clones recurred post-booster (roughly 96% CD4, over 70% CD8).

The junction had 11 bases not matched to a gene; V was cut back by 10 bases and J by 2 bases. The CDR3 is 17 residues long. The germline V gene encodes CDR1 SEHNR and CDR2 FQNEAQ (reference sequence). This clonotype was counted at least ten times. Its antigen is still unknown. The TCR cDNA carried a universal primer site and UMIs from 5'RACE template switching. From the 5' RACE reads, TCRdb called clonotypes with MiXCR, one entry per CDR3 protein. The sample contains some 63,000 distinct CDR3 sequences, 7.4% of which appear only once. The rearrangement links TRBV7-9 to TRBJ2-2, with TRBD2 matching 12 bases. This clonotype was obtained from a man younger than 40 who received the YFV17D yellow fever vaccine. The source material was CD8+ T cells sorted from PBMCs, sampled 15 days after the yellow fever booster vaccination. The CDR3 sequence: CAIRPGLAGTNTGELFF. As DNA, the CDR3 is TGTGCCATTCGCCCGGGACTAGCGGGTACAAACACCGGGGAGCTGTTTTTT.